A single sample gave rise to the 2 T cell receptor beta chains below, sequenced in a study of identical twins. A single record per CDR3 protein comes from TCRdb applying MiXCR to the 5' RACE reads. The sample has 200,000 to 300,000 distinct CDR3 sequences, roughly a tenth seen once. Sequencing input: memory T cells sorted from blood. The receptors come from a man aged 45-65 years in good health.

The table lists this clonotype with many counts. This chain connects TRBV5-1 to TRBJ1-1; the match to TRBD1 covers 7 bases. The germline V gene has CDR1 SGHRS and CDR2 YFSETQ. The CDR3 totals 15 residues. V shed 1 base and J 3 bases; nucleotides not matched to a gene: 6. Here the CDR3 reads CASSLTDRVYTEAFF. CDR3 coding DNA: TGCGCCAGCAGCTTGACCGACAGGGTGTACACTGAAGCTTTCTTT.

The V gene is TRBV20-1, the J gene TRBJ1-2, with 9 bases matching TRBD1. Germline lookup yields CDR1 DFQATT and CDR2 SNEGSKA (reference sequence). After removal of 6 bases from V and 1 base from J, the junction contained 6 bases not matched to a gene. The CDR3 runs 14 residues. DNA of the CDR3: TGCAGTGCCGAACAGGGGGCGCGTAACTATGGCTACACCTTC. Translated, it gives CSAEQGARNYGYTF.